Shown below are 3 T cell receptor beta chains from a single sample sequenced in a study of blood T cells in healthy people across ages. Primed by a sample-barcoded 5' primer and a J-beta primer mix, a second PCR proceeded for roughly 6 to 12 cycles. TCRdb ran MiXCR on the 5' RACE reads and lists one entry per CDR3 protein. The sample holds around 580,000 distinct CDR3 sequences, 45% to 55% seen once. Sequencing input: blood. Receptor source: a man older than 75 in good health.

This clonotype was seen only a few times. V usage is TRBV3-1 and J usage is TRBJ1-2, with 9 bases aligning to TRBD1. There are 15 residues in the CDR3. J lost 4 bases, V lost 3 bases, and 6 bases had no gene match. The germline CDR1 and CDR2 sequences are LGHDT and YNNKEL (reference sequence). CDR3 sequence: CASSHRTGEGYGYTF. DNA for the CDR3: TGTGCCAGCAGCCACCGGACAGGGGAAGGCTATGGCTACACCTTC. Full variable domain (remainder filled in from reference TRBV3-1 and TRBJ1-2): DTAVSQTPKYLVTQMGNDKSIKCEQNLGHDTMYWYKQDSKKFLKIMFSYNNKELIINETVPNRFSPKSPDKAHLNLHINSLELGDSAVYFCASSHRTGEGYGYTFGSGTRLTVV.

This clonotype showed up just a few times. The CDR3 DNA reads TGTGCCAGCAGTGCACCAGGGGGCACAGATACGCAGTATTTT. It encodes CASSAPGGTDTQYF. The chain is built from TRBV6-6 and TRBJ2-3; a possible D gene is TRBD1 (6 bases). The germline V and J ends were trimmed by 5 bases and 1 base, with 10 bases remaining between them. Germline V CDR1 and CDR2: MNHNY, SVGAGI (reference sequence). CDR3 size: 14 residues.

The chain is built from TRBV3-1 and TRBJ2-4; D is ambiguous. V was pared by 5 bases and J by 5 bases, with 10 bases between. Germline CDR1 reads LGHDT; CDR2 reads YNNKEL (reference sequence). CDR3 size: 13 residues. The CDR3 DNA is TGTGCCAGCAGCTTTGGGCCCCAAAACATTCAGTACTTC. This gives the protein CASSFGPQNIQYF. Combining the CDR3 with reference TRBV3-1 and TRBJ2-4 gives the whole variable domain DTAVSQTPKYLVTQMGNDKSIKCEQNLGHDTMYWYKQDSKKFLKIMFSYNNKELIINETVPNRFSPKSPDKAHLNLHINSLELGDSAVYFCASSFGPQNIQYFGAGTRLSVL.